A selection of T cell receptor beta chains follows, all from one sample in a study of cytomegalovirus exposure and HLA in healthy donors. The data were produced by immunoSEQ multiplex PCR, yet TCRdb's version contains in-frame clones alone and is incomplete. The data hold around 100,000 clones, with over 60% observed a single time. Sequencing was carried out using PBMCs. Receptors were obtained from a man aged 55 to 70 in good health and CMV-seropositive. Each CDR3 is given without its conserved first and last residue. Size values are once, few and many counts, or a class for expanded clones, and some rows have none.

clone_size v_call cdr3_aa
NA TRBV11-1 ASSSDRNQPQH
NA TRBV9 ASSPTRTSGVYNEQF
NA TRBV6-1 ASSVLQGANTEAF
NA TRBV6-6 ATGGWGRGAF
NA TRBV7-3 ASSSWTGTEAF
few TRBV5-4 ASSLPSDSTYEQY
NA TRBV29-1 SVDQTGEQY
few TRBV4-2 ASSQESLAGANEQF
NA TRBV20-1 SQIGDTQY
few TRBV6-6 ASSPQQGALGGYT
NA TRBV7-9 ASSLSGGAFNEQF
NA TRBV19 ASSIEDRGSNGYT
NA TRBV19 ASRLAEISTDTQY
NA TRBV7-2 ASSQSSGNTIY
NA TRBV28 ASSEGHYSNQPQH
many TRBV5-1 ASSLRPSLDYGYT
NA TRBV5-4 ASSSGQGVSYNEQF
NA TRBV7-7 ASSLGQPNTEAF
NA TRBV27 ASSLYHRSGYT
once TRBV18 ASSPMTPERSEKLF
NA TRBV4-3 ASSPEGQGIPSYEQY
NA TRBV6-5 ASSEGDRLAEQY
NA TRBV27 ASSWGRDKDTQY
NA TRBV2 ASSEAGVGTEAF
NA TRBV10-1 ASSRVNTGELF
NA TRBV18 ASSPLAGGTYNEQF
NA TRBV11-3 ASSLSDSHQETQY
NA TRBV2 ASSVWGLENTEAF
once TRBV18 ASSPGRYEQY
NA TRBV6-1 ASSLLRTSTDTQY
NA TRBV27 ASSPARTGPLYEQY
NA TRBV5-4 ASSLERGGDSPLH
NA TRBV11-2 ASSLNSGFTYEQY
NA TRBV5-5 ASSLDYSPLH
NA TRBV6-1 ASSSVNTEAF
NA TRBV11-2 ASSPHGAAAGELF
NA TRBV6-5 ASSREANTEAF
NA TRBV18 ASSPPVRDRGGAF
NA TRBV27 ASSLGLVSTDTQY
NA TRBV4-1 ASSQDQGPNEQF
many TRBV27 ASSLTRENTEAF
NA TRBV2 ASVKTVNEKLF
NA TRBV5-1 ASSLLNTEAF
NA TRBV19 ASSGTGEPQH
NA TRBV28 ASSSSGGRRHEQF
NA TRBV10-1 ASSEPGGQGKAF
NA TRBV5-1 ASSLLDRGNTEAF
NA TRBV28 ASSRDNSYNEQF
NA TRBV25-1 ASRGWGQGVTGELF
NA TRBV18 ASSPLVLVDEQF
NA TRBV19 ASSVNRGWTEAF
NA TRBV29-1 SALTGGYEQY
few TRBV10-2 ASGTGDRAF
NA TRBV6-5 ASSNRVNQPQH
NA TRBV7-6 ASSATTGSYEQY